This TCR beta chain came from a study of CD8 T cells in Susac syndrome. With random hexamers, reverse transcription was performed on about 0.5 to 1 ug of RNA. It was immunoSEQ multiplex PCR that amplified TCR beta CDR3 across 54 Vbeta and 13 Jbeta. One entry per CDR3 protein results from TCRdb running MiXCR on the immunoSEQ multiplex PCR reads. This sample has approximately 110,000 distinct CDR3 sequences, with around 94% found just once. Healthy donors, matched for age and sex, constituted the control group. V was trimmed by 4 bases and J by 2 bases, leaving 15 bases between them. CDR1 is GTSNPN and CDR2 is SVGIG in the germline V gene (reference sequence). The CDR3 covers 15 residues.

The sequencing input was CD4+ T cells from PBMCs. The clonotype originates from a human donor in good health. V usage is TRBV30 and J usage is TRBJ2-1; D gene uncertain. CDR3 DNA: TGTGCCTGGAAGCAATCGGCTTGGGCCTACAATGAGCAGTTCTTC. This sequence encodes CAWKQSAWAYNEQFF.